The source of this TCR beta chain is a study of PD-1 blockade in mismatch repair-deficient tumors. Findings of the study overall: Tumor-resident clones, often undetectable pretreatment in blood, expanded then contracted after pembrolizumab.

Germline V gene sequence: CDR1 LNHDA, CDR2 SQIVND (reference sequence). There are 13 residues in the CDR3. Trimming took 8 bases from V and 0 from J, leaving 11 bases between them. Some clones are missing from TCRdb's copy, which holds only in-frame ones; the method was immunoSEQ multiplex PCR. The data show about 110,000 clones, around three quarters seen once. As for this clone: The antigen is not known.

The sequencing used peripheral blood, collected 60 to 65 weeks after starting pembrolizumab. This receptor was taken from an adult with mismatch repair-deficient cancer. This chain uses TRBV19 with TRBJ2-7; TRBD2 might be the D (5 bases). The CDR3 DNA reads as TGTGCCAGTTCTCGGCGGGCCTCCTACGAGCAGTACTTC. As protein: CASSRRASYEQYF.